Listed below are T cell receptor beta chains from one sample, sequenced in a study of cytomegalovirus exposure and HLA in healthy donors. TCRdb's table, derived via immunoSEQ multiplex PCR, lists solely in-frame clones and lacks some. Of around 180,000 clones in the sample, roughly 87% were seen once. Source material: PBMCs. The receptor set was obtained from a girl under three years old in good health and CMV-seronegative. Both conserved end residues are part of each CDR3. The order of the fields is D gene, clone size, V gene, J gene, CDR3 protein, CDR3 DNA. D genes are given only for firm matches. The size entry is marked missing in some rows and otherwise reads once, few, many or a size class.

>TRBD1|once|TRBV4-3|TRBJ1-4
CASSRAGTATNEKLFF
TGCGCCAGCAGTCGCGCCGGGACAGCGACTAATGAAAAACTGTTTTTT
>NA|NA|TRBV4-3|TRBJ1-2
CASSQDRQGIYGYTF
TGCGCCAGCAGCCAAGATCGCCAGGGCATCTATGGCTACACCTTC
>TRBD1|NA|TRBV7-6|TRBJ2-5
CASSTGAQETQYF
TGTGCCAGCAGTACAGGGGCCCAAGAGACCCAGTACTTC
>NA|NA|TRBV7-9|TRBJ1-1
CASSLAGTMNTEAFF
TGTGCCAGCAGCTTAGCGGGCACGATGAACACTGAAGCTTTCTTT
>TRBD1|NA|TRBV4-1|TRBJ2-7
CASSPFWGTGGRWEQYF
TGCGCCAGCAGCCCCTTTTGGGGGACAGGGGGCCGTTGGGAGCAGTACTTC
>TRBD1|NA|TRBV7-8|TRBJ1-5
CASSLFETGQGAILRSNQPQHF
TGTGCCAGCAGCTTATTCGAAACGGGACAGGGGGCGATTCTCCGGAGCAATCAGCCCCAGCATTTT
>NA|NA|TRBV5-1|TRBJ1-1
CASSFGTPGTEAFF
TGCGCCAGCAGCTTCGGCACCCCGGGCACTGAAGCTTTCTTT
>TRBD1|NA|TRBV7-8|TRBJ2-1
CASSLILLRGPEDSYNEQFF
TGTGCCAGCAGCTTGATTCTTCTTAGGGGGCCGGAAGACTCCTACAATGAGCAGTTCTTC
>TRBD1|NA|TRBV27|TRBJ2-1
CASSLQTGAINEQFF
TGTGCCAGCAGTTTACAGACAGGGGCGATCAATGAGCAGTTCTTC
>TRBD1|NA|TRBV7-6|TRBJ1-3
CASSLGVGTGHRSGNTIYF
TGTGCCAGCAGCCTAGGGGTCGGGACAGGCCATCGCTCTGGAAACACCATATATTTT
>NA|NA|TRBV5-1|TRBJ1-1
CASRKGGVNTEAFF
TGCGCCAGCAGGAAGGGAGGGGTCAACACTGAAGCTTTCTTT
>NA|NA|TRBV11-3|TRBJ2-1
CASSRGTATYNEQFF
TGTGCCAGCAGCCGGGGGACAGCCACGTACAATGAGCAGTTCTTC
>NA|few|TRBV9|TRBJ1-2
CASSDGNLRYGYTF
TGTGCCAGCAGCGACGGGAACCTAAGATATGGCTACACCTTC
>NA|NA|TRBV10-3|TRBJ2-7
CAISYRVDEQYF
TGTGCCATCAGCTACAGGGTTGACGAGCAGTACTTC
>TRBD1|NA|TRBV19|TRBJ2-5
CASTPGQGRETQYF
TGTGCCAGTACCCCGGGACAGGGGAGGGAGACCCAGTACTTC
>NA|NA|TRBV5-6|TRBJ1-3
CATTQISGNTIYF
TGTGCCACCACACAGATCTCTGGAAACACCATATATTTT
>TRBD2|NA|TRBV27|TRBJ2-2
CASSLPPGVNSGKRAGELFF
TGTGCCAGCAGTTTGCCCCCCGGGGTCAATAGCGGGAAACGGGCCGGGGAGCTGTTTTTT
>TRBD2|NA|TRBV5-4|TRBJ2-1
CASSSYGARERDNEQFF
TGTGCCAGCAGCTCCTATGGGGCGCGGGAGAGAGACAATGAGCAGTTCTTC
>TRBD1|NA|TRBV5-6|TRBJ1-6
CASSFQGADNSPLHF
TGTGCCAGCAGCTTTCAGGGGGCGGATAATTCACCCCTCCACTTT
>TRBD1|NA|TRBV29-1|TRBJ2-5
CSADRVQETQYF
TGCAGCGCGGACAGGGTTCAGGAGACCCAGTACTTC
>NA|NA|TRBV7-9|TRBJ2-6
CSSSLKAGVSSGANVLTF
TGTTCCAGCAGCTTAAAGGCAGGGGTTTCCTCTGGGGCCAACGTCCTGACTTTC
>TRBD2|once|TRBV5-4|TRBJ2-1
CASSLPGGEQFF
TGTGCCAGCAGCTTGCCGGGAGGAGAGCAGTTCTTC
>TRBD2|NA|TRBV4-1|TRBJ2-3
CASSQSLAGGGTDTQYF
TGCGCCAGCAGCCAAAGTCTAGCGGGAGGAGGCACAGATACGCAGTATTTT
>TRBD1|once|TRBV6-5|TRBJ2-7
CASSYSVRGRVNEQYF
TGTGCCAGCAGTTACTCCGTCAGGGGGCGAGTGAACGAGCAGTACTTC